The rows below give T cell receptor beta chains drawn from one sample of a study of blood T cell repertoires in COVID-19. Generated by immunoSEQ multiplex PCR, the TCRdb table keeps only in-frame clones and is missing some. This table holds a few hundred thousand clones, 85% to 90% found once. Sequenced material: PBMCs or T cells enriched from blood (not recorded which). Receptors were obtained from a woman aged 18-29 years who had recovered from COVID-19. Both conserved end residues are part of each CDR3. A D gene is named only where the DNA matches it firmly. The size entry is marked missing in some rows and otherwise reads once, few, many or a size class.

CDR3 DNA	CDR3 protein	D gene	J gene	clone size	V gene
TGTGCCAGCAGTTTTCTAGCGGGGGGGCTCAATGAGCAGTTCTTC	CASSFLAGGLNEQFF	TRBD2	TRBJ2-1	NA	TRBV11-1
TGCGCCAGCAGCTTGGGAGGGACAGGGTTGGCCTACGAGCAGTACTTC	CASSLGGTGLAYEQYF	TRBD1	TRBJ2-7	NA	TRBV5-1
TGCGCCAGCACCAGGGACTCCTCCTACAATGAGCAGTTCTTC	CASTRDSSYNEQFF	NA	TRBJ2-1	NA	TRBV5-1
TGTGCCAGCAGCTTTACGGGGTACACAGATACGCAGTATTTT	CASSFTGYTDTQYF	NA	TRBJ2-3	NA	TRBV7-3
TGTGCCAGCAGTTTAGCGGGTGCTAACTATGGCTACACCTTC	CASSLAGANYGYTF	NA	TRBJ1-2	NA	TRBV28
TGTGCCACCAGCAGAGGGAGTAGCAATCAGCCCCAGCATTTT	CATSRGSSNQPQHF	NA	TRBJ1-5	NA	TRBV15
TGTGCCAGCAGCTCCAGGGTCTGGAGCACTGAAGCTTTCTTT	CASSSRVWSTEAFF	NA	TRBJ1-1	NA	TRBV7-2
TGTGCCAGTAGTCAGGGGGGCGGATTTGGTCAGCCCCAGCATTTT	CASSQGGGFGQPQHF	TRBD1	TRBJ1-5	once	TRBV19
TGCGCCAGCAGCGGGGTCCCGGGACAGGAACAGGCTTTCTTT	CASSGVPGQEQAFF	TRBD1	TRBJ1-1	NA	TRBV5-1
TGTGCCAGCTCACCGGGGGCAGGAACGGACTATGGCTACACCTTC	CASSPGAGTDYGYTF	NA	TRBJ1-2	NA	TRBV18
TGTGCCAGCAGCGCCCTAAGGACTGGGACTAATCAGCCCCAGCATTTT	CASSALRTGTNQPQHF	NA	TRBJ1-5	NA	TRBV9
TGTGCCAGCCGAGACAGGGTTTCTGGAAACACCATATATTTT	CASRDRVSGNTIYF	TRBD1	TRBJ1-3	NA	TRBV6-5
TGTGCCGATAAGAGGGGGGGCAATGAAAAACTGTTTTTT	CADKRGGNEKLFF	NA	TRBJ1-4	NA	TRBV21-1
TGTGCCAGCAGTGAAAAGGCGGGGGAGAACTACGAGCAGTACTTC	CASSEKAGENYEQYF	TRBD2	TRBJ2-7	NA	TRBV6-1
TGCGCCAGCAGCTTGGCAGGGCGTGGTGGCACTGAAGCTTTCTTT	CASSLAGRGGTEAFF	NA	TRBJ1-1	NA	TRBV5-1
TGTGCCAGCAGCAGGGTAGGGGGCGCGAACACTGAAGCTTTCTTT	CASSRVGGANTEAFF	TRBD1	TRBJ1-1	once	TRBV6-5
TGTGCCTGGAGCCCCGGACAGGTTAATGGCTACACCTTC	CAWSPGQVNGYTF	TRBD1	TRBJ1-2	NA	TRBV30